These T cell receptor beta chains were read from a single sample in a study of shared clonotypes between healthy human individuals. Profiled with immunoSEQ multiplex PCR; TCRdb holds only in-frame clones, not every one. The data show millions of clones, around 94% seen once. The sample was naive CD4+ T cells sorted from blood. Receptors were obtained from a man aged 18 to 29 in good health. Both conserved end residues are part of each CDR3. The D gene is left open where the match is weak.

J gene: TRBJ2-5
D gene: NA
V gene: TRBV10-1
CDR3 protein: CASSESLGTQYF
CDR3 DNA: TGCGCCAGCAGTGAGTCGTTGGGGACCCAGTACTTC

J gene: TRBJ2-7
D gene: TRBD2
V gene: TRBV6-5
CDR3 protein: CASKEGRVSSYEQYF
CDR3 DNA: TGTGCCAGCAAGGAAGGGAGGGTAAGCTCCTACGAGCAGTACTTC

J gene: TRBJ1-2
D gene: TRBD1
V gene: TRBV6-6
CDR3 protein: CASSQGQYNYGYTF
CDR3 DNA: TGTGCCAGCAGTCAGGGACAGTACAACTATGGCTACACCTTC

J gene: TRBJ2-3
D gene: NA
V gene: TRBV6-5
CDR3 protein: CASSTIQGTAQYF
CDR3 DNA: TGTGCCAGCAGTACTATACAGGGAACAGCGCAGTATTTT

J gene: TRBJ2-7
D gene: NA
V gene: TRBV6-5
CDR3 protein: CASSNRVGSYEQYF
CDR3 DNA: TGTGCCAGCAGTAACAGGGTAGGGTCCTACGAGCAGTACTTC

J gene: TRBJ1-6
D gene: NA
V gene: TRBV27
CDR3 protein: CASSFLNSPLHF
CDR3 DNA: TGTGCCAGCAGTTTCTTAAATTCACCCCTCCACTTT

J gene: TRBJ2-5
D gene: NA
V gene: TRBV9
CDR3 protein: CASSVAGEEQETQYF
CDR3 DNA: TGTGCCAGCAGCGTAGCTGGGGAAGAGCAAGAGACCCAGTACTTC

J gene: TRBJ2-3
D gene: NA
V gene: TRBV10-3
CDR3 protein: CAISESLSMADTQYF
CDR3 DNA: TGTGCCATCAGTGAGTCGTTATCCATGGCAGATACGCAGTATTTT

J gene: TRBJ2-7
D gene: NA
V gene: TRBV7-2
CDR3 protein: CASSRSGGYYEQYF
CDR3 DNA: TGTGCCAGCAGCCGCAGCGGCGGGTATTACGAGCAGTACTTC

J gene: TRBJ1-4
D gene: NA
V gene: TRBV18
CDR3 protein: CASSPGEGRSEKLFF
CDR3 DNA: TGTGCCAGCTCACCCGGGGAGGGGCGCAGTGAAAAACTGTTTTTT

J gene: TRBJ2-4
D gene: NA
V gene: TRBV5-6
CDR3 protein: CASSLGDSGAAKNIQYF
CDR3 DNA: TGTGCCAGCAGCTTGGGGGATAGCGGTGCAGCCAAAAACATTCAGTACTTC

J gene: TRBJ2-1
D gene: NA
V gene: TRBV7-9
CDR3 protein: CASSPVRQQHNEQFF
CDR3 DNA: TGTGCCAGCAGCCCAGTGAGACAGCAACACAATGAGCAGTTCTTC

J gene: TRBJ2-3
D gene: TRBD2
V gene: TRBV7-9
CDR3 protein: CASSQHPLAGSTDTQYF
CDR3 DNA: TGTGCCAGCAGCCAGCACCCACTAGCGGGGTCCACAGATACGCAGTATTTT

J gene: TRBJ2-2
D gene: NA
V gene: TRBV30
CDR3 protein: CAWRGTGELFF
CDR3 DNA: TGTGCCTGGAGGGGAACCGGGGAGCTGTTTTTT

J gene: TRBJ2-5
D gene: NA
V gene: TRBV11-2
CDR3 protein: CASSLAVGGETQYF
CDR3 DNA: TGTGCCAGCAGCTTAGCTGTGGGAGGTGAAACCCAGTACTTC